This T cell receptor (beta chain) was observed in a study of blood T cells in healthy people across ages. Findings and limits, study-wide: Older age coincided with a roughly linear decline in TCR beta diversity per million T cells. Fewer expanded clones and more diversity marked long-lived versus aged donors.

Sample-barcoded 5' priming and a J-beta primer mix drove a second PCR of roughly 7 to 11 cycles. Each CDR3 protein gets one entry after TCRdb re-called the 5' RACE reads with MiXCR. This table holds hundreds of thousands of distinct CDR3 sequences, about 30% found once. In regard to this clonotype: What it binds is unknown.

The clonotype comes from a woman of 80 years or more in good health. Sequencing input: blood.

The CDR3 is CASSLASYTEAFF. DNA for the CDR3: TGTGCCAGCAGCTTAGCATCGTACACTGAAGCTTTCTTT. The chain is built from TRBV7-6 and TRBJ1-1; D unclear. V lost 0 bases and J lost 3, with 5 bases in between. The CDR3 totals 13 residues. Per germline, CDR1 SGHVS and CDR2 FNYEAQ.